Listed below are T cell receptor beta chains from one sample, sequenced in a study of spatial heterogeneity in lung cancer. TCRdb redid the calling of the 5' RACE reads with MiXCR, one entry per CDR3 protein. This sample yields roughly 10,000 distinct CDR3 sequences, of which around 3.5% are seen a single time; around 50% belongs to the top ten. Sequences were derived from PBMCs, sampled at surgery. All receptors derive from a female donor with early-stage non-small cell lung cancer. Both conserved end residues are part of each CDR3. Each record gives: J gene, clone size, D gene, V gene, CDR3 DNA, CDR3 protein. The D gene is left open where the match is weak. Part of the rows lack a size; the others show once, few, many or a class for expanded clones.

TRBJ2-4 many TRBD2 TRBV27 TGTGCCAGCAGGCTTTGGGCTAGCGGGGCCAAAAACATTCAGTACTTC CASRLWASGAKNIQYF
TRBJ2-7 many TRBD2 TRBV7-8 TGTGCCAGCAGCTTAGAGGGGAGCGGGAGCTCCTACGAGCAGTACTTC CASSLEGSGSSYEQYF
TRBJ1-5 many - TRBV6-2/TRBV6-3 TGTGCCAGCAGTTACTCGGGGACGGTAACGAAGACCCAGCATTTT CASSYSGTVTKTQHF
TRBJ1-6 few - TRBV14 TGTGCCAGCAGCCAAAACCAGGGTTCACCCCTCCACTTT CASSQNQGSPLHF
TRBJ1-4 many TRBD1 TRBV9 TGTGCCAGCGGGGCCCGGGACAGCCTTAATGAAAAACTGTTTTTT CASGARDSLNEKLFF
TRBJ2-1 few - TRBV28 TGTGCCAGCAGTTTAGAACAGTTTAATAATGAGCAGTTCTTC CASSLEQFNNEQFF
TRBJ1-1 many - TRBV12-3/TRBV12-4 TGTGCCAGCAGTTTGCAAGGGAAAGGGGCTGAAGCTTTCTTT CASSLQGKGAEAFF
TRBJ1-5 many - TRBV18 TGTGCCAGCTCGACGGCGGTTAATCAGCCCCAGCATTTT CASSTAVNQPQHF
TRBJ2-7 medium-sized - TRBV6-2/TRBV6-3 TGTGCCAGCAGTTACTCGGACAGCGGCTCCTACGAGCAGTACTTC CASSYSDSGSYEQYF
TRBJ2-5 many - TRBV4-2 TGTGCCAGCAGCCAAGGCGAGGAGACCCAGTACTTC CASSQGEETQYF
TRBJ2-1 few TRBD1 TRBV28 TGTGCCAGCAGCCGGGACAGGGTAGACAATGAGCAGTTCTTC CASSRDRVDNEQFF
TRBJ1-1 many TRBD1 TRBV7-2 TGTGCCAGCAGCCTATCGACAGGGATGAACACTGAAGCTTTCTTT CASSLSTGMNTEAFF
TRBJ2-1 - TRBD2 TRBV5-6 TGTGCCAGCAGCTCGGGACTAGCGGGGGCCAGGGAGTTCTTC CASSSGLAGAREFF
TRBJ1-2 many - TRBV6-5 TGTGCCAGCACTTACCAACCGGGATATGGCTACACCTTC CASTYQPGYGYTF
TRBJ2-2 many TRBD2 TRBV6-6 TGTGCCACCAATCGCGGGGGTGAAGGAACCGGGGAGCTGTTTTTT CATNRGGEGTGELFF
TRBJ2-7 many - TRBV12-3/TRBV12-4 TGTGCCAGCAGCCCTCGGCCAAGGGGGGTCTACGAGCAGTACTTC CASSPRPRGVYEQYF
TRBJ2-1 many TRBD2 TRBV7-3 TGTGCCAGCACCCAACGGGGGGGCCCTAATGATGAGCAGTTCTTC CASTQRGGPNDEQFF
TRBJ2-7 few - TRBV7-2 TGTGCCAGCAGCCCCACTTGGGGGAGCTCCTACGAGCAGTACTTC CASSPTWGSSYEQYF
TRBJ1-6 many - TRBV20-1 TGCAGTGCTAGAGATTCCTCGACAGTTAGCTCCTATAATTCACCCCTCCACTTT CSARDSSTVSSYNSPLHF
TRBJ2-5 many - TRBV6-1 TGTGCCAGCAGAACAGCCGGGGGAGAGACCCAGTACTTC CASRTAGGETQYF
TRBJ2-1 many - TRBV20-1 TGCAGTGCTCCTCATCCATTCCGACTGACTAGCAATGAGCAGTTCTTC CSAPHPFRLTSNEQFF
TRBJ2-7 many - TRBV7-2 TGTGCCAGCAGCCCCAGCCACGCCTACGAGCAGTACTTC CASSPSHAYEQYF
TRBJ2-1 many - TRBV20-1 TGCAGTGCTGTGACTCTAAATGAGCAGTTCTTC CSAVTLNEQFF
TRBJ1-1 many - TRBV28 TGTGCCAGCAGTCCAATCGGGACTTCGGACACTGAAGCTTTCTTT CASSPIGTSDTEAFF
TRBJ1-2 few TRBD1 TRBV12-3/TRBV12-4 TGTGCCAGCAGAGGACAGGGTTCCCTTTATGGCTACACCTTC CASRGQGSLYGYTF
TRBJ2-7 many - TRBV2 - CASSEVGSGIRYF
TRBJ2-3 many TRBD2 TRBV7-9 TGTGCCAGCAGCCCATCGACTAGCGGGGGGACTAGCACAGATACGCAGTATTTT CASSPSTSGGTSTDTQYF
TRBJ2-1 many - TRBV6-6 TGTGCCAGCAGCAGGGGTAATGAGCAGTTCTTC CASSRGNEQFF
TRBJ2-1 many - TRBV13 TGTGCCAGCAGCTTAGAGGCCGGGGAACCTGGGCAGTTCTTC CASSLEAGEPGQFF
TRBJ2-5 - - TRBV12-3/TRBV12-4 TGTGCCAGCAGTTTACCCGAGGGAGAGACCCAGTACTTC CASSLPEGETQYF
TRBJ1-5 many - TRBV28 TGTGCCAGCATCTCAGGGCTTAATCAGCCCCAGCATTTT CASISGLNQPQHF
TRBJ2-7 - TRBD2 TRBV12-3/TRBV12-4 TGTGCCAGTCGAGCGGGAGTTTACGAGCAGTACTTC CASRAGVYEQYF
TRBJ2-1 many TRBD2 TRBV29-1 TGCAGCACGTGGACTAGCGGGAGAGGATCCTACAATGAGCAGTTCTTC CSTWTSGRGSYNEQFF
TRBJ2-1 many TRBD2 TRBV7-3 TGTGCCAGCAGCTTAAGCGGGGGGGCCGATGAGCAGTTCTTC CASSLSGGADEQFF
TRBJ2-5 many - TRBV19 TGTGCCAGTAGTAGGGTGAGCAGACAAGAGACCCAGTACTTC CASSRVSRQETQYF
TRBJ1-5 many - TRBV10-3 TGTGCCACCCAACAGGAGAATAGCAATCAGCCCCAGCATTTT CATQQENSNQPQHF
TRBJ2-1 many - TRBV24-1 TGTGCCACCAGTGAGGGGCCGCGGGAGCAGTTCTTC CATSEGPREQFF
TRBJ1-5 many - TRBV12-3/TRBV12-4 TGTGCCAGCAGTTTTAGGGGCAGGGGCCAAAGCAATCAGCCCCAGCATTTT CASSFRGRGQSNQPQHF
TRBJ2-1 many - TRBV12-3/TRBV12-4 TGTGCCAGCAGCCGACTAGGTCAGGGCTCCTACAATGAGCAGTTCTTC CASSRLGQGSYNEQFF
TRBJ2-3 many - TRBV10-3 TGTGCCATCAGCCAAAGTTCAGGGGCGGCAAGCACAGATACGCAGTATTTT CAISQSSGAASTDTQYF
TRBJ1-1 many TRBD1 TRBV18 TGTGCCAGCGCTCGGACAGGGGCTCGTCTCACTGAAGCTTTCTTT CASARTGARLTEAFF
TRBJ1-4 many TRBD1 TRBV20-1 TGCAGTGCTACTAACCGGGACAGGGGATTGGCTAATGAAAAACTGTTTTTT CSATNRDRGLANEKLFF
TRBJ2-3 medium-sized TRBD1 TRBV7-9 TGTGCCAGCAGCCCTCGACAGGGGATGAAGACAGATACGCAGTATTTT CASSPRQGMKTDTQYF
TRBJ1-6 many TRBD1 TRBV6-5 TGTGCCAGCAGTTACTCCCAGGGGGCCCCCCTCCACTTT CASSYSQGAPLHF
TRBJ2-2 few - TRBV12-3/TRBV12-4 TGTGCCAGCAGTTCGAGACCAGTAACCGGGGAGCTGTTTTTT CASSSRPVTGELFF
TRBJ2-7 many - TRBV28 TGTGCCAGCAGCCCTTTAGGGGAGAGTGATTACGAGCAGTACTTC CASSPLGESDYEQYF
TRBJ1-1 many - TRBV27 TGTGCCAGCAGCGGAGCGGACAGAGAAGCTTTCTTT CASSGADREAFF
TRBJ2-3 - TRBD2 TRBV3-1 TGTGCCAGCAGCCGCGCTAGCGGGGACGCGGCGCAGTATTTT CASSRASGDAAQYF
TRBJ2-7 many - TRBV20-1 TGCAGTGCTAAGCGGGGACAATCCTACGAGCAGTACTTC CSAKRGQSYEQYF
TRBJ2-3 many - TRBV14 TGTGCCAGCAGCCGGTCGACCACAGATACGCAGTATTTT CASSRSTTDTQYF
TRBJ2-1 many TRBD2 TRBV27 TGTGCCAGCAGTTTATCGACGACGGGAGGTGAGAATGAGCAGTTCTTC CASSLSTTGGENEQFF
TRBJ1-1 medium-sized - TRBV28 TGTGCCAGCAGCCTGGGACACCTTGAAGCTTTCTTT CASSLGHLEAFF
TRBJ2-1 many TRBD1 TRBV28 TGTGCCAGCAGCCCAGGGGGGGACAGGGGGTGGAATGAGCAGTTCTTC CASSPGGDRGWNEQFF